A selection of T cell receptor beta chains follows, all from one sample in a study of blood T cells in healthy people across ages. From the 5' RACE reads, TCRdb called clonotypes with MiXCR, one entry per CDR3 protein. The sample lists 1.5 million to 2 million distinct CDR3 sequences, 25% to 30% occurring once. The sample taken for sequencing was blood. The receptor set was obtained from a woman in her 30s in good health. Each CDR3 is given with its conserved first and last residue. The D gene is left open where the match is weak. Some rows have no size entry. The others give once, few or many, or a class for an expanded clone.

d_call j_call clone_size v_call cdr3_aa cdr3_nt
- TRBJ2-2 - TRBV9 CASSQGTSGELFF TGTGCCAGCAGCCAAGGCACGTCCGGGGAGCTGTTTTTT
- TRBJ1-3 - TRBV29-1 CSVQQGAGNTIYF TGCAGCGTACAACAGGGAGCTGGAAACACCATATATTTT
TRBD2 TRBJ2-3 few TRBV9 CASSAPSTSGIADTQYF TGTGCCAGCAGCGCACCCTCTACTAGCGGGATCGCAGATACGCAGTATTTT
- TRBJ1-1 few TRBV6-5 CASSYRTQAFF TGTGCCAGCAGTTACAGGACCCAAGCTTTCTTT
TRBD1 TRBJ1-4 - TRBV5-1 CASSMTGTNEKLFF TGCGCCAGCAGCATGACAGGGACTAATGAAAAACTGTTTTTT
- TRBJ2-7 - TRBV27 CASPGGWGTEQYF TGTGCCAGCCCCGGCGGTTGGGGTACCGAGCAGTACTTC
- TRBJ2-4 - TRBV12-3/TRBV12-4 CASSLRDDKYF TGTGCCAGCAGTCTTCGGGACGACAAGTACTTC
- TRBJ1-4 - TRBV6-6 CASSYSREVNEKLFF TGTGCCAGCAGTTACTCGAGGGAGGTGAATGAAAAACTGTTTTTT
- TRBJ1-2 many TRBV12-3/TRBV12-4 CASSFSGLNYGYTF TGTGCCAGCAGTTTCTCGGGGTTGAACTATGGCTACACCTTC
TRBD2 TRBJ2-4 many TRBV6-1 CANPVAGGQDIQYF TGTGCCAACCCCGTAGCGGGGGGGCAAGACATTCAGTACTTC
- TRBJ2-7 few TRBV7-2 CASSLRCDRGREETYEQYF TGTGCCAGCAGCTTACGCTGCGACAGGGGTCGGGAGGAAACCTACGAGCAGTACTTC
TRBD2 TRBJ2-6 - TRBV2 CASSVLLGGANVRTF TGTGCCAGCAGTGTCCTTTTGGGAGGGGCCAACGTCCGGACTTTC
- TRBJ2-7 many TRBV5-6 CASSWVQGYEQYF TGTGCCAGCAGCTGGGTACAGGGCTACGAGCAGTACTTC
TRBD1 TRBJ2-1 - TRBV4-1 CASSLTGGSYNGQFF TGCGCCAGCAGCCTTACAGGGGGTTCCTACAATGGGCAGTTCTTC
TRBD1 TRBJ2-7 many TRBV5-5 CASSLERGLTYEQYF TGTGCCAGCAGCTTGGAAAGGGGGCTGACCTACGAGCAGTACTTC
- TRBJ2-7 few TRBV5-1 CASRGDIGYEQYF TGCGCCAGCAGGGGGGACATTGGGTACGAGCAGTACTTC
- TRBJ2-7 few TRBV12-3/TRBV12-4 CASRGTPTYEQYF TGTGCCAGCAGGGGGACACCCACCTACGAGCAGTACTTC
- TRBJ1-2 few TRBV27 CASSFGPVGNYGYTF TGTGCCAGCAGTTTCGGCCCGGTCGGGAACTATGGCTACACCTTC
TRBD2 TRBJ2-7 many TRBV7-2 CASSFSGSAYEQYF TGTGCCAGCAGCTTTAGCGGGAGCGCCTACGAGCAGTACTTC
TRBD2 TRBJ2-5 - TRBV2 CASSGQQRGETQYF TGTGCCAGCAGTGGACAGCAGCGGGGGGAGACCCAGTACTTC
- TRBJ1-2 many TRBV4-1 CASSLPGRPRGNGYTF TGCGCCAGCAGCCTTCCCGGGAGACCGCGAGGGAATGGCTACACCTTC
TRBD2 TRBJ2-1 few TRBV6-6 CASSYRLAGGSEQFF TGTGCCAGCAGCTATAGACTAGCGGGAGGATCTGAGCAGTTCTTC
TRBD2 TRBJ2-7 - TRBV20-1 CSASIGASGVYEQYF TGCAGTGCTAGCATCGGGGCTAGCGGGGTCTACGAGCAGTACTTC
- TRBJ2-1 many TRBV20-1 CSASSGGPQTEQFF TGCAGTGCTAGTAGTGGGGGCCCCCAAACCGAGCAGTTCTTC
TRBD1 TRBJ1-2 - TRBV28 CASRISGQGDCGYTF TGTGCCAGCAGGATATCGGGACAGGGGGACTGTGGCTACACCTTC
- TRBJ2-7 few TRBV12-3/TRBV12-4 CASRRMSTYEQYF TGTGCCAGCAGGCGGATGTCAACCTACGAGCAGTACTTC
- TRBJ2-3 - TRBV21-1 CASSLIRGFGDTQYF TGTGCCAGCAGCCTCATTAGAGGTTTCGGAGATACGCAGTATTTT
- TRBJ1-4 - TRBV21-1 CASSIRCLKRNEKLFF TGTGCCAGCAGCATACGGTGCCTAAAGCGTAATGAAAAACTGTTTTTT
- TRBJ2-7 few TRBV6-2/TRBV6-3 CAITDLPSYEQYF TGTGCCATCACGGACTTGCCGTCCTACGAGCAGTACTTC